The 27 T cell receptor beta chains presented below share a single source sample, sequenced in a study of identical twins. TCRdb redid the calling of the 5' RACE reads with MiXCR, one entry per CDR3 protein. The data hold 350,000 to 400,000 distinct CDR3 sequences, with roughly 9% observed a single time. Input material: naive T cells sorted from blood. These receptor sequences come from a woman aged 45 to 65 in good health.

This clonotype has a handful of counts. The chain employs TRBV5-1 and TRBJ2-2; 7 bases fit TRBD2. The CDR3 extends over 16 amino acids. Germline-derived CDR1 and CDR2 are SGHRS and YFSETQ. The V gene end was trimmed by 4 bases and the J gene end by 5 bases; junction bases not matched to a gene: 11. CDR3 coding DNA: TGCGCCAGCAGCAACCCTAGCGGCCATAGAACCGGGGAGCTGTTTTTT. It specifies CASSNPSGHRTGELFF.

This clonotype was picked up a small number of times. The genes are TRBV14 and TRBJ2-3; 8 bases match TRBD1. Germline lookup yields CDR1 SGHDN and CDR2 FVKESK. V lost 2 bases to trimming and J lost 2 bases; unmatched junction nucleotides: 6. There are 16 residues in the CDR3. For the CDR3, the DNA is TGTGCCAGCAGCCAACCTAGGACAGGGTACACAGATACGCAGTATTTT. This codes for CASSQPRTGYTDTQYF.

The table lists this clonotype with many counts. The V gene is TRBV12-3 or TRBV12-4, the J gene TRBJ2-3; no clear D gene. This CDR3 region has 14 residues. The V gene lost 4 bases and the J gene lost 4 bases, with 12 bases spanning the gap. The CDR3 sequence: CASSWLTSADTQYF. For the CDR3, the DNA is TGTGCCAGCAGTTGGCTGACGAGTGCAGATACGCAGTATTTT.

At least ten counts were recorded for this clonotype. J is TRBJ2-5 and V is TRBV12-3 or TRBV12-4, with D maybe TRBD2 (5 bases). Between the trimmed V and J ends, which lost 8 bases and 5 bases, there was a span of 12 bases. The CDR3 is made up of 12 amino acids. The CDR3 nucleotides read TGTGCCAGCTCAGCGGCAGGCGAGACCCAGTACTTC. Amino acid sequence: CASSAAGETQYF.

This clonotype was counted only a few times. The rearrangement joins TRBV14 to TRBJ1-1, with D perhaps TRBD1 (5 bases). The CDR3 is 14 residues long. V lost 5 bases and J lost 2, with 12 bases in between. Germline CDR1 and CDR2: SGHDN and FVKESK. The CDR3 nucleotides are TGTGCCAGCAGCGAAAGACAGTATAACACTGAAGCTTTCTTT. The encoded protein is CASSERQYNTEAFF. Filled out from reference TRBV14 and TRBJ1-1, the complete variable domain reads EAGVTQFPSHSVIEKGQTVTLRCDPISGHDNLYWYRRVMGKEIKFLLHFVKESKQDESGMPNNRFLAERTGGTYSTLKVQPAELEDSGVYFCASSERQYNTEAFFGQGTRLTVV.

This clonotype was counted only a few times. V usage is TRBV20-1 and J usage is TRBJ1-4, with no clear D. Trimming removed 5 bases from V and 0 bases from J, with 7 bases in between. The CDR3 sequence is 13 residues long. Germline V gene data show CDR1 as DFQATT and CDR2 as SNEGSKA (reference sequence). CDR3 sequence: CSAWMTTNEKLFF. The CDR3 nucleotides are TGCAGTGCTTGGATGACAACTAATGAAAAACTGTTTTTT.

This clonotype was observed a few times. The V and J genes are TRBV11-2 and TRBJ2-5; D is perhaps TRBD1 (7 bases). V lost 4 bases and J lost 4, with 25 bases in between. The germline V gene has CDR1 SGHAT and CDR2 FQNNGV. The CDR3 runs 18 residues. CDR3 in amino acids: CASSSNSWTGGKGETQYF. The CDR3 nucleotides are TGTGCCAGCAGCTCCAATTCTTGGACAGGAGGGAAGGGAGAGACCCAGTACTTC.

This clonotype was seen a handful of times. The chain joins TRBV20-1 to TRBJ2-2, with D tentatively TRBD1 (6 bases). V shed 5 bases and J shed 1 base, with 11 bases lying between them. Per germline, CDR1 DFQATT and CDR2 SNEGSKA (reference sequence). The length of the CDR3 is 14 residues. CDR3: CSAPRGRNTGELFF. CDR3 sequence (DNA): TGCAGTGCTCCCAGGGGTCGGAACACCGGGGAGCTGTTTTTT.

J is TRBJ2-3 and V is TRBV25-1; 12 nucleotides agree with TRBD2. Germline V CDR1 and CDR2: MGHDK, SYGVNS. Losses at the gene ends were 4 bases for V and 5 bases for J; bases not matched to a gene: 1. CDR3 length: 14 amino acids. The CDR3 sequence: CASSVLAGGDTQYF. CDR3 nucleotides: TGTGCCAGCAGTGTACTAGCGGGAGGAGATACGCAGTATTTT.

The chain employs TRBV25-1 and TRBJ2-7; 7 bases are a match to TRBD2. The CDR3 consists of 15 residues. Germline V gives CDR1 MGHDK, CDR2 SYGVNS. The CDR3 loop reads CASTVWRERPYDQYV. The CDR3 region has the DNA TGTGCCAGCACTGTATGGCGGGAGAGGCCCTACGACCAGTACGTC.

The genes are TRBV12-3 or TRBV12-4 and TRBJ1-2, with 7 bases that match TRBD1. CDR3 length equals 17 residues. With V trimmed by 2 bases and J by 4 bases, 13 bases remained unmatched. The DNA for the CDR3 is TGTGCCAGCAGTTTAATAGACAGGGTGGTTCCTGGCTATGGCTACACCTTC. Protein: CASSLIDRVVPGYGYTF.

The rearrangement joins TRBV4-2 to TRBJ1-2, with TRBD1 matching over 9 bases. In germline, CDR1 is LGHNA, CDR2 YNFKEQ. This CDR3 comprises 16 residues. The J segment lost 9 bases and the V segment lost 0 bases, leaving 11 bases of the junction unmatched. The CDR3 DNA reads TGTGCCAGCAGCCAAGATTACAGGACAGGGGAAATGAGCTACACCTTC. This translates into CASSQDYRTGEMSYTF.

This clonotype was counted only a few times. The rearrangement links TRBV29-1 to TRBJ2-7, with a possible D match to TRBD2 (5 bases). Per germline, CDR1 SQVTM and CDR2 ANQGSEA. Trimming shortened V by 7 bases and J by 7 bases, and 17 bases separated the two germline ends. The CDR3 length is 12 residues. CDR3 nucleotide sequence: TGCAGCGCCGATGGTGGGCCGGGGGAGCAGTACTTC. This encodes CSADGGPGEQYF.

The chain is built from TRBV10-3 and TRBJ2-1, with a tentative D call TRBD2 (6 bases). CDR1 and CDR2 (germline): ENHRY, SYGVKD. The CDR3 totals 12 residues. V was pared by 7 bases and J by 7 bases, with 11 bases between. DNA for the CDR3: TGTGCCATCAATGGGGGAGGAAATGAGCAGTTCTTC. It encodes CAINGGGNEQFF.

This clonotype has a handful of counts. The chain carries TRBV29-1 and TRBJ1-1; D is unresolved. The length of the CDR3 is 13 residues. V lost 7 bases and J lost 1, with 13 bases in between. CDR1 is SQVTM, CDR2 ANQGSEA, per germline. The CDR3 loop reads CSGRRDANTEAFF. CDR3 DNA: TGCAGCGGGAGGAGAGACGCGAACACTGAAGCTTTCTTT.

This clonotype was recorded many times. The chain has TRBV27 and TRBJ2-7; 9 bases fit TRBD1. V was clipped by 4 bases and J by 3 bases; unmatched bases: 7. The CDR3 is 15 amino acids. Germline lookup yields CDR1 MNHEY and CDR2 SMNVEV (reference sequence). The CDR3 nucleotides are TGTGCCAGCAGTTGGGACAGGGAGAAAAGCTACGAGCAGTACGTC. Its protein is CASSWDREKSYEQYV.

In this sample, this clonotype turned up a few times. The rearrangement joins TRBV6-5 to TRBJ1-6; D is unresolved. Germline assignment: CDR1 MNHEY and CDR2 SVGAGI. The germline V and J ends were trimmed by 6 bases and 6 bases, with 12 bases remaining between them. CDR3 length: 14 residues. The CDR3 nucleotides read TGTGCCAGCAGCCCGAAGGGTGGTAATTCACCCCTCCACTTT. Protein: CASSPKGGNSPLHF.

This chain's CDR3 is CASGSTSIAGAGEQYF. In nucleotides, the CDR3 is TGTGCTAGTGGTTCGACCTCAATAGCGGGAGCGGGCGAGCAGTACTTC. The chain combines TRBV12-5 with TRBJ2-7, with 9 bases matching TRBD2. Per the germline V gene, CDR1 is LGHNT and CDR2 is FRNRAP. The ends lost 4 bases at V and 6 bases at J; junction bases unmatched: 13. This CDR3 is built from 16 residues. The complete variable domain, with remaining parts taken from reference TRBV12-5 and TRBJ2-7, reads DARVTQTPRHKVTEMGQEVTMRCQPILGHNTVFWYRQTMMQGLELLAYFRNRAPLDDSGMPKDRFSAEMPDATLATLKIQPSEPRDSAVYFCASGSTSIAGAGEQYFGPGTRLTVT.

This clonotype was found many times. The CDR3, as DNA: TGCAGCGGAGGAAGCAATGAGCAGTTCTTC. Amino acid sequence: CSGGSNEQFF. This chain uses TRBV20-1 with TRBJ2-1, with a tentative D call TRBD2 (5 bases). This CDR3 comprises 10 residues. Germline V gene sequence: CDR1 DFQATT, CDR2 SNEGSKA (reference sequence).

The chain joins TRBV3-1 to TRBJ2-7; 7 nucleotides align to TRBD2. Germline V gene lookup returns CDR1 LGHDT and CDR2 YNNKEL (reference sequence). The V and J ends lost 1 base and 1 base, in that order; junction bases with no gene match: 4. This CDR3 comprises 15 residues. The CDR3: CASSQVSSGSYEQYF. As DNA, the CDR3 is TGTGCCAGCAGCCAAGTGTCTAGCGGATCCTACGAGCAGTACTTC.

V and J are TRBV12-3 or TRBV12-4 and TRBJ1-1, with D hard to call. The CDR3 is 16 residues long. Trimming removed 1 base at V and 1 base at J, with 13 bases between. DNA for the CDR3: TGTGCCAGCAGTTTAGTCGAGTGGAGCGGGAACACTGAAGCTTTCTTT. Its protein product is CASSLVEWSGNTEAFF.

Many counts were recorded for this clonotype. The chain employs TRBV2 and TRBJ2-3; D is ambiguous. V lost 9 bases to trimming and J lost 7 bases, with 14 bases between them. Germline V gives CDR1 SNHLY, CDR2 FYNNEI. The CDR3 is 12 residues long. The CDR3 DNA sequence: TGTGCCAGAAGTTACAGCCCAAATACGCAGTATTTT. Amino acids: CARSYSPNTQYF.

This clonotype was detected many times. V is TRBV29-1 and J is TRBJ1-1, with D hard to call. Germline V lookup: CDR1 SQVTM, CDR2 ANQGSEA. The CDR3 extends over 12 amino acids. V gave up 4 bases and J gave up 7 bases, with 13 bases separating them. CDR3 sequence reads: CSVVRVGHEAFF. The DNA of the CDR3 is TGCAGCGTTGTACGGGTCGGTCATGAAGCTTTCTTT.

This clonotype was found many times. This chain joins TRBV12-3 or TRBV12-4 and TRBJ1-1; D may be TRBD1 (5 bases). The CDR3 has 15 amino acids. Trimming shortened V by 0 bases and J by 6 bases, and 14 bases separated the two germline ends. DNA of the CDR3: TGTGCCAGCAGTTTAGCGCGACAGTGGGTAGCTGAAGCTTTCTTT. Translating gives CASSLARQWVAEAFF.

CDR3 amino acids: CASSLGLADILSGANVLTF. Written as DNA, the CDR3 is TGTGCCAGCAGTTTAGGACTAGCGGACATACTCTCTGGGGCCAACGTCCTGACTTTC. V usage is TRBV27 and J usage is TRBJ2-6; 10 positions agree with TRBD2. The CDR3 is 19 amino acids. CDR1 is MNHEY, CDR2 SMNVEV, per germline (reference sequence). The J segment lost 0 bases and the V segment lost 2 bases, leaving 7 bases of the junction unmatched.

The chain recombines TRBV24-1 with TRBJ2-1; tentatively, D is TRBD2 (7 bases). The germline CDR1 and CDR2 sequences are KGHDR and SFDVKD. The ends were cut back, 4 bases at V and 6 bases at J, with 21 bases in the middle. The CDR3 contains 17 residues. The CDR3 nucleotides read TGTGCCACCAGTGAATTTGGGGCAGGGGCGGGGGTCAATGAGCAGTTCTTC. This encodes CATSEFGAGAGVNEQFF.

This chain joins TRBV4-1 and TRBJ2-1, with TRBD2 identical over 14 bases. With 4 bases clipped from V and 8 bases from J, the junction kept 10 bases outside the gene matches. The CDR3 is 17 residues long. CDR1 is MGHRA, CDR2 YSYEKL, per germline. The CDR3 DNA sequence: TGCGCCAGCAGCCCAATAACCGGGACTAGCGGGAGCTATGAGCAGTTCTTC. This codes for CASSPITGTSGSYEQFF.